The 5 T cell receptor beta chains below were found in one sample sequenced in a study of OX40 agonist ivuxolimab in advanced cancers. Generated by immunoSEQ multiplex PCR, the TCRdb table keeps only in-frame clones and is missing some. The data show about 30,000 clones, 65% to 80% seen once. The starting material was CD4+ or CD8+ T cells sorted from blood, obtained in a trial of the OX40 agonist ivuxolimab. All receptors derive from an adult with an advanced solid tumor such as melanoma, head and neck, liver or kidney cancer.

This clone was seen a few times. The CDR3 loop is CAWSEDSQETQYF. The CDR3 DNA reads TGTGCCTGGAGCGAAGACAGCCAAGAGACCCAGTACTTC. The chain joins TRBV30 to TRBJ2-5, with a possible D match to TRBD1 (5 bases). Germline values: CDR1 GTSNPN, CDR2 SVGIG (reference sequence). Deletions cut 3 bases from V and 1 base from J, with 9 bases between. The CDR3 is 13 residues long.

The chain employs TRBV2 and TRBJ1-1; no definite D call. Trimming left V 0 bases short and J 6 bases short, with 17 bases between. This CDR3 has 16 amino acids. Germline loops: CDR1 SNHLY, CDR2 FYNNEI. This CDR3 reads CASSEAPGRSGAEAFF. The DNA for the CDR3 is TGTGCCAGCAGTGAAGCTCCCGGACGGTCTGGCGCTGAAGCTTTCTTT.

The chain uses TRBV7-8 and TRBJ1-1, with D hard to call. CDR1 is SGHVS, CDR2 FQNEAQ, per germline. The CDR3 runs 14 residues. The V and J ends lost 0 bases and 4 bases respectively, with 9 bases between them. The CDR3: CASSLALYGTEAFF. DNA of the CDR3: TGTGCCAGCAGCTTAGCGCTTTACGGCACTGAAGCTTTCTTT.

The chain couples TRBV9 to TRBJ2-3; 7 bases align to TRBD2. The CDR3 loop spans 15 amino acids. Trimming cost V 0 bases and J 2 bases; bases outside gene matches: 3. Germline CDR1 reads SGDLS; CDR2 reads YYNGEE. Here the CDR3 DNA reads TGTGCCAGCAGCGTAGGATGGGACTACACAGATACGCAGTATTTT. This codes for CASSVGWDYTDTQYF.

This sequence joins TRBV27 and TRBJ1-5; no firm D call. This CDR3 is built from 14 residues. Germline loops: CDR1 MNHEY, CDR2 SMNVEV (reference sequence). Trimming took off 6 bases at V and 5 bases at J, with 14 bases between the two ends. The CDR3 coding sequence is TGTGCCAGCAGGGATTACGAGGGAGATCAGCCCCAGCATTTT. As protein: CASRDYEGDQPQHF.